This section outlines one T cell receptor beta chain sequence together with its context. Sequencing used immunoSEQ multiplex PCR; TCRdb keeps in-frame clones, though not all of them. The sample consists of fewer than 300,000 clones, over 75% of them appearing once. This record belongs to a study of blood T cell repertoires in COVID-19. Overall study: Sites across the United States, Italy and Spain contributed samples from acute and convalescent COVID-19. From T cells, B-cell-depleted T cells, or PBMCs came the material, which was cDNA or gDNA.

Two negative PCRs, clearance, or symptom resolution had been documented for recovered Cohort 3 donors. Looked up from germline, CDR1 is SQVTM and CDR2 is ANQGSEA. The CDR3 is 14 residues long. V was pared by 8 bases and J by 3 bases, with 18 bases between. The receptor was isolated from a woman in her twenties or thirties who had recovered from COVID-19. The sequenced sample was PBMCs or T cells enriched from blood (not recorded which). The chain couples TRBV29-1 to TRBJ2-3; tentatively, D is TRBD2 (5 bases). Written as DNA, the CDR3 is TGCAGCTTTAAACTAGGTTTAGGAACAGATACGCAGTATTTT. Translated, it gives CSFKLGLGTDTQYF.